What follows are 29 T cell receptor beta chains derived from one specimen sequenced in a study of cytomegalovirus exposure and HLA in healthy donors. The PCR made use of 60 Vbeta and 13 Jbeta primers. Generated by immunoSEQ multiplex PCR, the TCRdb table keeps only in-frame clones and is missing some. The table has 200,000 or so clones, roughly 87% seen once. Material: PBMCs. These receptors were obtained from a girl in the first two years of life in good health and CMV-seronegative.

CDR3 nucleotides: TGTGCCAGCAGCTTATCATCCAGGGAGCTGTTTTTT. Amino acid sequence: CASSLSSRELFF. The V and J genes are TRBV5-8 and TRBJ2-2; no definite D call. Trimming stripped 2 bases from V and 9 bases from J, with 8 bases between. CDR3 length equals 12 residues. The germline gives CDR1 SGHTS, CDR2 YDEGEE.

The rearrangement joins TRBV7-3 to TRBJ2-3; D possibly corresponds to TRBD2 (5 bases). The CDR3 spans 15 residues. CDR1 is SGHTA and CDR2 is FQGTGA in the germline V gene. The V end lost 5 bases, the J end lost 3 bases, and 15 bases lay between the germline ends. The CDR3 sequence: CASSQTRGVTDTQYF. DNA of the CDR3: TGTGCCAGCAGCCAGACCCGGGGAGTGACAGATACGCAGTATTTT.

The genes are TRBV7-9 and TRBJ1-5; 8 nucleotides agree with TRBD1. The CDR3 covers 14 residues. V lost 4 bases and J lost 7; bases outside the gene matches: 6. Germline values: CDR1 SEHNR, CDR2 FQNEAQ (reference sequence). CDR3 sequence (DNA): TGTGCCAGCAGCTCGGGACAGGCGGGACAGCCCCAGCATTTT. Protein product: CASSSGQAGQPQHF.

In DNA form, the CDR3 reads TGTGCCAGCAGCTTAGTACAGCTTGGGGGCGAAGCTTTCTTT. It translates to CASSLVQLGGEAFF. The V gene is TRBV7-6, the J gene TRBJ1-1, with D perhaps matching TRBD1 (6 bases). The CDR3 length is 14 residues. The germline V gene encodes CDR1 SGHVS and CDR2 FNYEAQ. V was shortened by 1 base and J by 8 bases, with 14 bases between the two germline ends.

V is TRBV10-3 and J is TRBJ1-5; 7 positions match TRBD1. Germline CDR1 and CDR2: ENHRY and SYGVKD. The CDR3 length is 17 residues. V was clipped by 1 base and J by 0 bases; unmatched bases: 6. Here the CDR3 reads CAISEFSRTGSNQPQHF. Here the CDR3 DNA reads TGTGCCATCAGTGAGTTTTCACGGACAGGTAGCAATCAGCCCCAGCATTTT.

This chain uses TRBV19 with TRBJ2-2; TRBD2 agrees at 16 bases. Germline V CDR1 and CDR2: LNHDA, SQIVND (reference sequence). Germline trimming cut 3 bases from V and 7 bases from J; bases unmatched to any gene: 11. This CDR3 contains 19 residues. CDR3 nucleotide sequence: TGTGCCAGTAGTATGAGTGGGACTAGCGGGGGGGTAACGATCGGGGAGCTGTTTTTT. This translates into CASSMSGTSGGVTIGELFF.

The chain recombines TRBV7-9 with TRBJ2-1; D possibly corresponds to TRBD1 (5 bases). V lost 7 bases, J lost 0 bases, and 10 bases lay in between. This CDR3 has 14 residues. Germline assignment: CDR1 SEHNR and CDR2 FQNEAQ (reference sequence). The CDR3 sequence: CASNEGDSYNEQFF. The CDR3 DNA is TGTGCCAGCAACGAAGGGGACTCCTACAATGAGCAGTTCTTC.

The rearrangement joins TRBV2 to TRBJ1-1; D remains unclear. Trimming cost V 7 bases and J 0 bases, with 12 bases left between them. Germline-derived CDR1 and CDR2 are SNHLY and FYNNEI. The CDR3 consists of 14 residues. CDR3 protein: CASTPNGMNTEAFF. The CDR3 DNA follows: TGTGCCAGCACACCCAACGGGATGAACACTGAAGCTTTCTTT.

The J gene is TRBJ1-1, the V gene TRBV7-8, with D uncertain. Germline V gene lookup returns CDR1 SGHVS and CDR2 FQNEAQ. V gave up 1 base and J gave up 3 bases, with 9 bases separating them. The CDR3 runs to 14 residues. Written as DNA, the CDR3 is TGTGCCAGCAGCTTAGTGGCGGGTGACACTGAAGCTTTCTTT. Translating gives CASSLVAGDTEAFF.

The chain has TRBV7-9 and TRBJ1-4; possible D gene TRBD1, 5 bases. In germline, CDR1 is SEHNR, CDR2 FQNEAQ (reference sequence). The CDR3 sequence is 13 residues long. The V end was cut by 5 bases, the J end by 5 bases, with 9 bases between. The CDR3 protein is CASSLWGNEKLFF. The CDR3 region has the DNA TGTGCCAGCAGCCTGTGGGGCAATGAAAAACTGTTTTTT.

The J gene is TRBJ2-2, the V gene TRBV5-1, with TRBD1 as a possible D gene (6 bases). With 4 bases removed from V and 6 bases from J, the gap between germline ends came to 13 bases. The CDR3 is 14 amino acids. From germline, CDR1 is SGHRS and CDR2 YFSETQ. Here the CDR3 DNA reads TGCGCCAGCAGCGCCAGACAGGCCCCCGGGGAGCTGTTTTTT. The encoded protein is CASSARQAPGELFF.

The chain links TRBV5-1 to TRBJ1-3; TRBD1 is a possible D gene (5 bases). CDR3 size: 15 residues. The germline gives CDR1 SGHRS, CDR2 YFSETQ. Trimming stripped 4 bases from V and 0 bases from J, with 11 bases between. The CDR3 DNA follows: TGCGCCAGCAGCCTACAGGTGGACTCTGGAAACACCATATATTTT. Protein sequence: CASSLQVDSGNTIYF.

The chain carries TRBV11-2 and TRBJ2-5; 10 nucleotides match TRBD2. The CDR3 is 17 amino acids. Germline values: CDR1 SGHAT, CDR2 FQNNGV. The V gene end was trimmed by 5 bases and the J gene end by 7 bases; junction bases not matched to a gene: 16. CDR3 in DNA: TGTGCCAGCAGCCTAACCCTGGGAGCGGGGGGGCTAGTGACCCAGTACTTC. Amino acids: CASSLTLGAGGLVTQYF. Combining the CDR3 with reference TRBV11-2 and TRBJ2-5 gives the whole variable domain EAGVAQSPRYKIIEKRQSVAFWCNPISGHATLYWYQQILGQGPKLLIQFQNNGVVDDSQLPKDRFSAERLKGVDSTLKIQPAKLEDSAVYLCASSLTLGAGGLVTQYFGPGTRLLVL.

The chain couples TRBV7-9 to TRBJ2-7; TRBD1 might be the D (5 bases). In germline, CDR1 is SEHNR, CDR2 FQNEAQ (reference sequence). Trimming left V 5 bases short and J 4 bases short, with 12 bases between. The CDR3 covers 13 residues. CDR3 bases: TGTGCCAGCAGCAAAGGGGCAGCGTACGAGCAGTACTTC. Amino acids: CASSKGAAYEQYF.

The chain employs TRBV29-1 and TRBJ2-2, with TRBD1 matching over 8 bases. The CDR3 consists of 13 residues. The germline V gene encodes CDR1 SQVTM and CDR2 ANQGSEA. With 6 bases clipped from V and 3 bases from J, the junction kept 3 bases outside the gene matches. CDR3 sequence (DNA): TGCAGCGTACAGGACAGGGACACCGGGGAGCTGTTTTTT. This translates into CSVQDRDTGELFF.

The chain recombines TRBV19 with TRBJ1-2; D perhaps matches TRBD1 (5 bases). The germline V and J ends were trimmed by 1 base and 6 bases, with 24 bases remaining between them. Germline CDR1 reads LNHDA; CDR2 reads SQIVND (reference sequence). The CDR3 is 18 amino acids. For the CDR3, the DNA is TGTGCCAGTAGTATAGCAGGGTTAGTAGTCACATCTTTGCATGGCTACACCTTC. It encodes CASSIAGLVVTSLHGYTF.

The chain combines TRBV10-3 with TRBJ1-2, with TRBD1 identical over 10 bases. J lost 5 bases, V lost 0 bases, and 3 bases had no gene match. The CDR3 is 15 amino acids. Per germline, CDR1 ENHRY and CDR2 SYGVKD. The CDR3 spells CAISESTGGRYGYTF. The CDR3 region has the DNA TGTGCCATCAGTGAGTCGACAGGGGGCCGATATGGCTACACCTTC.

This clone turned up a few times. A read error may account for a junction end that differs from germline. The chain couples TRBV2 to TRBJ2-1, with 11 bases aligning to TRBD2. This CDR3 is 19 amino acids long. The germline V gene has CDR1 SNHLY and CDR2 FYNNEI. As DNA, the CDR3 is TGTGCCAGCAGCAACACGGGACTAGCGGATTCAAGCTCCTACAATGGGCAGTTCTTC. It encodes CASSNTGLADSSSYNGQFF.

The V call is TRBV5-4, the J call TRBJ1-5, with 7 bases matching TRBD1. The CDR3 has 17 residues. Germline CDR1 reads SGHNT; CDR2 reads YYREEE (reference sequence). The ends lost 4 bases at V and 4 bases at J; junction bases unmatched: 14. Written as DNA, the CDR3 is TGTGCCAGCAGCCCCCAAAGGGGGCACAGGGAAAATCAGCCCCAGCATTTT. Translating it yields CASSPQRGHRENQPQHF.

The V call is TRBV6-1, the J call TRBJ1-2; possible D gene TRBD1, 5 bases. CDR1 is MNHNS and CDR2 is SASEGT in the germline V gene. Trimming stripped 2 bases from V and 0 bases from J, with 10 bases between. CDR3 length: 15 amino acids. CDR3 bases: TGTGCCAGCAGTGAACGGACAAGAACTAACTATGGCTACACCTTC. Its translation: CASSERTRTNYGYTF.

The table lists this clone with a count of one. The chain carries TRBV10-3 and TRBJ2-7; the match to TRBD2 covers 10 bases. CDR1 ENHRY and CDR2 SYGVKD come from the germline V gene. V gave up 7 bases and J gave up 0 bases; unmatched junction bases: 9. This CDR3 comprises 16 residues. CDR3 residues: CAINAGTSVSSYEQYF. As DNA, the CDR3 is TGTGCCATCAACGCCGGGACTAGCGTCAGCTCCTACGAGCAGTACTTC.

This clone turned up a few times. V and J are TRBV11-2 and TRBJ1-6, with 7 bases that match TRBD1. J gave up 7 bases and V 1 base, and 10 bases lay outside the gene matches. CDR1 and CDR2 (germline): SGHAT, FQNNGV. This CDR3 comprises 17 residues. As DNA, the CDR3 is TGTGCCAGCAGCTTAGCGATTAGGGGGCAAAGGAATTCACCCCTCCACTTT. Amino acid sequence: CASSLAIRGQRNSPLHF.

This clone has a single count. The rearrangement links TRBV2 to TRBJ1-5; D may be TRBD1 (6 bases). The germline CDR1 and CDR2 sequences are SNHLY and FYNNEI. The CDR3 length is 13 residues. V was trimmed by 7 bases and J by 3 bases, leaving 10 bases between them. CDR3 region: CASTRDNNQPQHF. CDR3 coding DNA: TGTGCCAGCACCCGGGACAACAATCAGCCCCAGCATTTT. The complete variable domain, with remaining parts taken from reference TRBV2 and TRBJ1-5, reads EPEVTQTPSHQVTQMGQEVILRCVPISNHLYFYWYRQILGQKVEFLVSFYNNEISEKSEIFDDQFSVERPDGSNFTLKIRSTKLEDSAMYFCASTRDNNQPQHFGDGTRLSIL.

This clone was seen a handful of times. V usage is TRBV6-1 and J usage is TRBJ1-1; 7 positions agree with TRBD1. CDR3 length equals 14 residues. Looked up from germline, CDR1 is MNHNS and CDR2 is SASEGT. Trimming took 3 bases from V and 1 from J; bases not matched to a gene: 2. The CDR3 protein is CASSEGQRNTEAFF. DNA for the CDR3: TGTGCCAGCAGTGAGGGACAGCGGAACACTGAAGCTTTCTTT.

The rearrangement links TRBV5-1 to TRBJ1-5, with TRBD1 matching over 10 bases. Trimming took 0 bases from V and 3 from J; bases not matched to a gene: 9. Germline loops: CDR1 SGHRS, CDR2 YFSETQ. This CDR3 has 18 amino acids. CDR3 DNA: TGCGCCAGCAGCTTGGGTTCGCGGGACAGGGGCACCAATCAGCCCCAGCATTTT. Its translation is CASSLGSRDRGTNQPQHF.

This chain links TRBV4-2 with TRBJ2-2, with D unresolved. Germline loops: CDR1 LGHNA, CDR2 YNFKEQ. The CDR3 loop spans 15 amino acids. V was shortened by 3 bases and J by 6 bases, with 14 bases between the two germline ends. Here the CDR3 reads CASSHPERVSGELFF. DNA of the CDR3: TGTGCCAGCAGCCACCCCGAGAGAGTTTCCGGGGAGCTGTTTTTT.

This clone was found once. V and J are TRBV20-1 and TRBJ2-1; a possible D gene is TRBD1 (6 bases). Trimming took off 5 bases at V and 8 bases at J, with 10 bases between the two ends. Per the germline V gene, CDR1 is DFQATT and CDR2 is SNEGSKA (reference sequence). CDR3 length equals 11 residues. CDR3 loop: CSALQGYEQFF. CDR3 DNA: TGCAGTGCTCTGCAGGGGTATGAGCAGTTCTTC.

This clone was seen a handful of times. The chain joins TRBV5-1 to TRBJ2-3; 10 bases match TRBD2. Trimming removed 0 bases from V and 4 bases from J; junction bases left unmatched: 2. The CDR3 extends over 15 amino acids. Looked up from germline, CDR1 is SGHRS and CDR2 is YFSETQ. The CDR3 DNA follows: TGCGCCAGCAGCTTGGGAAGCGGGAGGGCAGATACGCAGTATTTT. Protein sequence: CASSLGSGRADTQYF.

The chain joins TRBV4-1 to TRBJ2-3; 12 bases match TRBD2. The CDR3 extends over 17 amino acids. Per germline, CDR1 MGHRA and CDR2 YSYEKL. The junction had 8 bases not matched to a gene; V was cut back by 5 bases and J by 2 bases. Written as DNA, the CDR3 is TGCGCCAGCAGCTTCCTAGCGGGGGGGAGATCCACAGATACGCAGTATTTT. Protein sequence: CASSFLAGGRSTDTQYF.